The 10 T cell receptor beta chains given below trace back to one sample, sequenced in a study of blood T cell repertoires in COVID-19. Assay used: immunoSEQ multiplex PCR; TCRdb lists only in-frame clones, some missing. This table has some 100,000 clones, around 90% appearing once. Sequencing was done on a sample of peripheral blood. Every receptor here comes from a human donor in a cohort sampled during active COVID-19.

The chain combines TRBV4-2 with TRBJ2-7, with 7 bases aligning to TRBD2. Looked up from germline, CDR1 is LGHNA and CDR2 is YNFKEQ. The CDR3 runs to 13 residues. V lost 4 bases to trimming and J lost 2 bases; unmatched junction nucleotides: 2. The CDR3 DNA is TGTGCCAGCAGCCGTGGACTAGCCTACGAGCAGTACTTC. Protein sequence: CASSRGLAYEQYF.

The V gene is TRBV9, the J gene TRBJ2-1, with D maybe TRBD1 (5 bases). The CDR3 has 16 residues. Per germline, CDR1 SGDLS and CDR2 YYNGEE. V was clipped by 0 bases and J by 0 bases, with 10 bases between them. The CDR3 here is CASSVDRRRSYNEQFF. The CDR3 DNA reads as TGTGCCAGCAGCGTAGACAGGCGTCGCTCCTACAATGAGCAGTTCTTC.

This clone was seen a single time. The chain carries TRBV5-8 and TRBJ1-5; perhaps TRBD1 as D (5 bases). Germline V CDR1 and CDR2: SGHTS, YDEGEE. Between the trimmed V and J ends, which lost 4 bases and 1 base, there was a span of 18 bases. The CDR3 loop spans 17 amino acids. The CDR3 nucleotides are TGTGCCAGCAGCCCGTATGATGGGGCAGCGAGCAATCAGCCCCAGCATTTT. Its protein product is CASSPYDGAASNQPQHF.

The rearrangement joins TRBV2 to TRBJ1-3, with D perhaps matching TRBD1 (5 bases). Germline V gene sequence: CDR1 SNHLY, CDR2 FYNNEI. The length of the CDR3 is 14 residues. V shed 4 bases and J shed 4 bases, with 11 bases lying between them. CDR3 nucleotides: TGTGCCAGCAGTGTTGGGGCGGGGGGAAACACCATATATTTT. Amino acid sequence: CASSVGAGGNTIYF.

This chain joins TRBV2 and TRBJ1-2; TRBD1 aligns across 11 bases. CDR1 is SNHLY, CDR2 FYNNEI, per germline. V lost 1 base and J lost 7; bases outside the gene matches: 5. This CDR3 has 15 amino acids. The CDR3, as DNA: TGTGCCAGCAGTGAAGGGGACAGGGGGGACGGTGGCTACACCTTC. Its translation is CASSEGDRGDGGYTF.

The V call is TRBV6-2 or TRBV6-3, the J call TRBJ2-2; tentatively, D is TRBD2 (6 bases). CDR1 and CDR2 from the germline V gene are MNHEY and SVGEGT. V was shortened by 5 bases and J by 4 bases, with 11 bases between the two germline ends. The CDR3 extends over 14 amino acids. Written as DNA, the CDR3 is TGTGCCAGCAGTCGGGAGAGCCCCACCGGGGAGCTGTTTTTT. The encoded protein is CASSRESPTGELFF.

This clone has only a few counts. The chain carries TRBV9 and TRBJ2-3, with 8 bases aligning to TRBD2. Trimming cost V 5 bases and J 2 bases; bases outside gene matches: 7. The CDR3 runs to 15 residues. CDR1 is SGDLS and CDR2 is YYNGEE in the germline V gene. CDR3 nucleotides: TGTGCCAGCAGTGGAGCGGGAGCCCACACAGATACGCAGTATTTT. Translated, it gives CASSGAGAHTDTQYF.

The rearrangement links TRBV5-5 to TRBJ1-2; D ambiguous. V was trimmed by 0 bases and J by 5 bases, leaving 20 bases between them. The CDR3 spans 17 residues. CDR1 SGHKS and CDR2 YYEKEE come from the germline V gene (reference sequence). The CDR3: CASSLVGGNGVGYGYTF. In nucleotides, the CDR3 is TGTGCCAGCAGCTTGGTTGGAGGGAACGGGGTGGGGTATGGCTACACCTTC.

The V call is TRBV5-6, the J call TRBJ1-2; maybe TRBD1 (6 bases). V was pared by 4 bases and J by 3 bases, with 13 bases between. CDR1 and CDR2 from the germline V gene are SGHDT and YYEEEE. The CDR3 loop spans 14 amino acids. The CDR3 loop is CASSRLDRDYGYTF. CDR3 in DNA: TGTGCCAGCAGCAGATTGGACAGAGACTATGGCTACACCTTC.

This rearrangement joins TRBV12-3 or TRBV12-4 to TRBJ1-1; D remains unclear. This CDR3 has 12 residues. With 2 bases removed from V and 5 bases from J, the gap between germline ends came to 6 bases. The CDR3 region is CASSLLRTEAFF. In DNA form, the CDR3 reads TGTGCCAGCAGTTTACTCAGGACTGAAGCTTTCTTT.